The clone carrying this T cell receptor (beta chain) was seen only a few times. Germline V gene lookup returns CDR1 KGHSH and CDR2 LQKENI. Between the trimmed V and J ends, which lost 3 bases and 1 base, there was a span of 9 bases. The CDR3 has 14 amino acids. What was sequenced were expressed TCRB transcripts, since all of the isolated RNA had been reverse transcribed. Generated by immunoSEQ multiplex PCR, the TCRdb table keeps only in-frame clones and is missing some. The sample has 130,000 or so clones; roughly 9.3% are singletons. The record originates from a study of beta chain features in type 1 diabetes. Study overall: Cell yields, age and gender were similar between patients and healthy donors.

V and J are TRBV18 and TRBJ1-1; D might be TRBD1 (5 bases). Sequencing input: central memory CD4+ T cells from blood. This TCR derives from a woman aged 40 to 55 in good health. CDR3 amino acids: CASSPVGQNTEAFF. CDR3 DNA: TGTGCCAGCTCACCTGTCGGACAGAACACTGAAGCTTTCTTT.